The source of this T cell receptor beta chain is a study of CD8+CD57+ T cells in acquired aplastic anemia. Across the study: An average of approximately 3.4 ug of DNA was obtained from sorted CD4+ and CD8+ cells. Average CD4+ read depth in healthy donors was approximately 11 million reads.

Of note for this clonotype: Its antigen is not identified. This sequence may be a read error, since a much larger clone differs from it by one base.

The CDR3 runs to 14 residues. CDR1 is MNHEY, CDR2 SVGEGT, per germline. Study outcomes and limitations: CD8+ Simpson's diversity in patients was not significantly different from that in controls. Patients and controls shared nearly 30 CD8+ CDR3 sequences, highly expressed in patients.

Profiling that covered TCR beta VDJ and CDR3 relied on genomic DNA as its template. TCRdb processed the reads anew with MiXCR; each CDR3 protein has one entry. The table records over 200,000 distinct CDR3 sequences, over 55% of them present only once. This TCR derives from a human donor in good health. The J gene is TRBJ2-5, the V gene TRBV6-2 or TRBV6-3; no definite D call. Input material: sorted CD4+, CD8+, or CD8+CD57+ T cells (not recorded which) from PBMCs. The CDR3 protein is CASSPPITGEAQYF. The CDR3 DNA reads TGTGCCAGCAGTCCCCCCATTACCGGAGAGGCCCAGTACTTC.